This T cell receptor (beta chain) originates from a study of metastatic and nonmetastatic thyroid tumors. About the research overall: Repertoires from malignant and benign thyroid patients were compared across blood and tumor or nodule tissue.

Study conclusions and caveats: TCR beta diversity was reportedly significantly higher in malignant thyroid tumors than benign nodules, in blood and tumor.

Prior to thyroid surgery, none of the patients had received any treatment. This clone ranks as medium-sized. What it binds is unknown. Original processing notes: Differences in CDR3 between clinicopathological groups were drawn on to build a classifier intended to discriminate distant-metastatic papillary thyroid cancer patients. TCRdb reanalyzed the PCR reads via MiXCR. TCRdb assigned the V and J calls; the authors' analysis was not used. Found here are around 10,000 clones, roughly 28% of them singletons; the top ten hold 8% to 11%. V shed 2 bases and J 5 bases; nucleotides not matched to a gene: 12. The CDR3 contains 16 residues. Germline V lookup: CDR1 DFQATT, CDR2 SNEGSKA (reference sequence).

This receptor was taken from a male donor with papillary thyroid cancer or a benign thyroid nodule (not recorded which). Some clones in this sample may be carry-over from other donors' samples. V usage is TRBV20-1 and J usage is TRBJ2-7, with 10 nucleotides matching TRBD1. Sequenced input: tumor tissue. The chain's CDR3 is CSARPRQGQGYHEQYF. The CDR3 DNA reads TGCAGTGCTAGACCAAGGCAGGGACAGGGGTACCACGAGCAGTACTTC.